The rows below give T cell receptor beta chains drawn from one sample of a study of preoperative IRX-2 immunotherapy in early breast cancer. Assay used: immunoSEQ multiplex PCR; TCRdb lists only in-frame clones, some missing. The sample records about 32,000 clones, roughly 80% being singletons. The sample was lymph node tissue, taken from a patient treated with IRX-2 immunotherapy. The source of these receptors is a human donor with breast cancer. Both conserved end residues are trimmed from each CDR3. Fields, in order: V gene, clone size, J gene, CDR3 protein. Clone sizes are given selectively: once, few, many, or a class where the clone is expanded.

TRBV19	NA	TRBJ1-4	ASSMDRSNEKLF
TRBV5-1	NA	TRBJ2-7	ASSQVTGGIYEQY
TRBV6-8	NA	TRBJ2-3	ASSRDSATDTQY
TRBV29-1	NA	TRBJ2-2	SVAGRGAAGELF
TRBV5-1	NA	TRBJ1-6	ASSLTGWGSPLH
TRBV6-8	NA	TRBJ1-5	ASSPPGRGGQPQH
TRBV7-7	NA	TRBJ2-1	ASSLLGGRWIEQF
TRBV18	NA	TRBJ1-5	ASSTDRSQPQH
TRBV9	NA	TRBJ2-1	ASTRISGSRNEQF
TRBV18	once	TRBJ1-2	ASSARAGGHYGYT
TRBV14	NA	TRBJ2-6	ASSQESLSAGGLSGANVLT
TRBV6-8	NA	TRBJ1-3	ASRPLSGRSGNTIY
TRBV18	NA	TRBJ1-5	ASSLRINQPQH
TRBV18	NA	TRBJ2-1	ASSRGLASDEQF
TRBV6-8	NA	TRBJ2-6	ASSYSGANVLT
TRBV11-3	NA	TRBJ2-5	ASSFNSGQETQY
TRBV5-1	NA	TRBJ2-3	ASSRVGWLAGAVDTQY
TRBV14	NA	TRBJ2-1	ASSQAAGGRHNEQF
TRBV19	NA	TRBJ1-1	ASSILPNTEAF
TRBV18	NA	TRBJ2-7	ASSQLQRAYEQY
TRBV18	NA	TRBJ1-3	ASSPGSSGNTIY
TRBV28	few	TRBJ1-2	ASSLVVTGQGKTT
TRBV19	once	TRBJ2-5	ASRGGPETQY
TRBV28	NA	TRBJ2-5	ASSLPQGYQETQY
TRBV30	once	TRBJ1-4	AWKRPEKLF
TRBV28	once	TRBJ2-7	ASSYQGVRFEQY